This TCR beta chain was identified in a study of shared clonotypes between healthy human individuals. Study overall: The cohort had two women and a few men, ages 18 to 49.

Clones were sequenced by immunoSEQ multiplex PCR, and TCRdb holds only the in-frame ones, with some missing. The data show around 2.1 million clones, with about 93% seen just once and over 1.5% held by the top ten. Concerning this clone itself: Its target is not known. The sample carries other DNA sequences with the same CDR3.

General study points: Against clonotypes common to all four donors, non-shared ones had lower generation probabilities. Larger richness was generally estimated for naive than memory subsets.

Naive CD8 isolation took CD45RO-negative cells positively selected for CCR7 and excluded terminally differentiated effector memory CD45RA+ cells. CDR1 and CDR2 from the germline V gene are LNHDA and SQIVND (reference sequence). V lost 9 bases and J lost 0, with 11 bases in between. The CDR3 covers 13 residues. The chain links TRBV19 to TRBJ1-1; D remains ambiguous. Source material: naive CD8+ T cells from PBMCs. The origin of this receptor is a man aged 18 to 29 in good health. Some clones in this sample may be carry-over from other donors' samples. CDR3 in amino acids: CASRSLMNTEAFF. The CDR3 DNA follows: TGTGCCAGCCGGTCGCTTATGAACACTGAAGCTTTCTTT.